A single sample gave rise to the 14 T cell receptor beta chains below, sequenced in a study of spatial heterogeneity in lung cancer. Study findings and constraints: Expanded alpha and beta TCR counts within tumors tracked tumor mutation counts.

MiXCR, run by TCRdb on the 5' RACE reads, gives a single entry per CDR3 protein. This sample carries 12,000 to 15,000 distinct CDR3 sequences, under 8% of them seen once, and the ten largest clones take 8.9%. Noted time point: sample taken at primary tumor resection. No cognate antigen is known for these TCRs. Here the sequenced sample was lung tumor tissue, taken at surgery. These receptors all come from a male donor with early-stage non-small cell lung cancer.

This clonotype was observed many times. In nucleotides, the CDR3 is TGTGCCATCAGTACGACACAAACCGATGGCTACACCTTC. It yields the protein CAISTTQTDGYTF. V gene TRBV10-3 combines with J gene TRBJ1-2; unclear D gene. Trimming left V 5 bases short and J 6 bases short, with 13 bases between. The CDR3 spans 13 residues. The V gene's germline CDR1 is ENHRY and CDR2 SYGVKD.

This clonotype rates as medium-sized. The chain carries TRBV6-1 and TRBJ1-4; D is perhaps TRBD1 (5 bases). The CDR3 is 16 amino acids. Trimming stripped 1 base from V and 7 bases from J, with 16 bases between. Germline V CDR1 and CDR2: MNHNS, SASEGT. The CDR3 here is CASSEVTGGGVEKLFF. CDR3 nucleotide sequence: TGTGCCAGCAGTGAAGTCACCGGAGGAGGGGTTGAAAAACTGTTTTTT.

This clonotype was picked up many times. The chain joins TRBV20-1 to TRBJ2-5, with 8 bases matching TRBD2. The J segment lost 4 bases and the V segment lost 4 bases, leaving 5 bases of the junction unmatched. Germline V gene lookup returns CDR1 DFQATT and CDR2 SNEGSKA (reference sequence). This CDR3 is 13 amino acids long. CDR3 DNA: TGCAGTGCTACCGGACTAGCTATAGAGACCCAGTACTTC. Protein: CSATGLAIETQYF.

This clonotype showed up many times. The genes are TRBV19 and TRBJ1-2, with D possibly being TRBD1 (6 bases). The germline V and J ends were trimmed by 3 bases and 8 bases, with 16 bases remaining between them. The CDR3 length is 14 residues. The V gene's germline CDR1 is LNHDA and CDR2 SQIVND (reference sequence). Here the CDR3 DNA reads TGTGCCAGTAGTATTAGTCAGGGGAGTGGCGGCTACACCTTC. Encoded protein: CASSISQGSGGYTF.

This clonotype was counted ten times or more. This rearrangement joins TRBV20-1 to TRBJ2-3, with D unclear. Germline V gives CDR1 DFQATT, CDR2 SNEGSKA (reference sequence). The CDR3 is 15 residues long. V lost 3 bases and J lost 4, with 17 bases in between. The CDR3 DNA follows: TGCAGTGCTAGTGAGTACGGACGGAACGCAGATACGCAGTATTTT. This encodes CSASEYGRNADTQYF.

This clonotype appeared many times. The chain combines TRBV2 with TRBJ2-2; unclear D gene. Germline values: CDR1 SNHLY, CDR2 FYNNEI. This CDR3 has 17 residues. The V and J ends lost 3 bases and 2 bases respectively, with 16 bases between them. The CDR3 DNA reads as TGTGCCAGCAGTGATATCCCGCCCACTCTTAACACCGGGGAGCTGTTTTTT. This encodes CASSDIPPTLNTGELFF.

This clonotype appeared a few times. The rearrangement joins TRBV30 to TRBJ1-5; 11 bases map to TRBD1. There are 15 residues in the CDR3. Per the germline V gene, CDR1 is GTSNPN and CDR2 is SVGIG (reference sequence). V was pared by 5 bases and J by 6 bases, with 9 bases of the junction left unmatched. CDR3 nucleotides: TGTGCCTGGTCGGTGGGACAGGGGGGCGGTCAGCCCCAGCATTTT. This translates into CAWSVGQGGGQPQHF.

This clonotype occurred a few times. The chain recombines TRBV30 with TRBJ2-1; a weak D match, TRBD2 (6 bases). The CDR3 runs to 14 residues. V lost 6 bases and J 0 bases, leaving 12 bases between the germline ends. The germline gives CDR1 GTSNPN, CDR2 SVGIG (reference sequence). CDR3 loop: CACIAGNSYNEQFF. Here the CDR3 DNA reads TGTGCCTGCATTGCGGGGAACTCCTACAATGAGCAGTTCTTC.

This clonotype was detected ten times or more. The CDR3 bases are TGCGCCAGCAGCTTGGAAAACCCCTCCTACAATGAGCAGTTCTTC. Its translation: CASSLENPSYNEQFF. The J gene is TRBJ2-1, the V gene TRBV5-1; unclear D gene. The CDR3 contains 15 residues. Looked up from germline, CDR1 is SGHRS and CDR2 is YFSETQ. V gave up 0 bases and J gave up 0 bases, with 7 bases separating them.

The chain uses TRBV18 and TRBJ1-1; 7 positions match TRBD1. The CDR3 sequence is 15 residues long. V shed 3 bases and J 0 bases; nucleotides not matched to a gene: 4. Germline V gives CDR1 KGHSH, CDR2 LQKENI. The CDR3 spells CASSPGQAMNTEAFF. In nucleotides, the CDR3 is TGTGCCAGCTCACCCGGACAGGCCATGAACACTGAAGCTTTCTTT.

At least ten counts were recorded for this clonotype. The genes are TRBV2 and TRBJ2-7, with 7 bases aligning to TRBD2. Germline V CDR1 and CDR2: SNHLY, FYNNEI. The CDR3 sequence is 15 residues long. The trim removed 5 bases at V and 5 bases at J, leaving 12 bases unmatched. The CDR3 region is CASSPQGRVVHEQYF. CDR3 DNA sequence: TGTGCCAGCAGTCCTCAAGGGAGGGTAGTCCACGAGCAGTACTTC.

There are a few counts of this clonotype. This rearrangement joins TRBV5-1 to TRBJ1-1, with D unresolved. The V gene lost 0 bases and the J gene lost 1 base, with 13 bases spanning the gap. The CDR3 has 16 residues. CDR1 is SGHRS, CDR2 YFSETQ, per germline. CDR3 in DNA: TGCGCCAGCAGCTTGGAGCCTCTGGTTTGGAACACTGAAGCTTTCTTT. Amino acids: CASSLEPLVWNTEAFF.

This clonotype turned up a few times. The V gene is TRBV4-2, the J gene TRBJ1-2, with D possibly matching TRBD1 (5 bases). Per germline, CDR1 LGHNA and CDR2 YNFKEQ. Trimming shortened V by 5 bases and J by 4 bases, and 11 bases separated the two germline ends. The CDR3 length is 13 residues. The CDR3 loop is CASSTGTTYGYTF. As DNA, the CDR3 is TGTGCCAGCAGCACCGGGACTACCTATGGCTACACCTTC.

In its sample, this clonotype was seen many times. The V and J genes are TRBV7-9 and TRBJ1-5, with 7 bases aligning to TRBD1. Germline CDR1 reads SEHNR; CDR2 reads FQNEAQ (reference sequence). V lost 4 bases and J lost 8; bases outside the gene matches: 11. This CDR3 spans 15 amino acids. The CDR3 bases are TGTGCCAGCAGCTCCGGACAGGTAAATCGAGAGCCCCAGCATTTT. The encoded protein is CASSSGQVNREPQHF.